This T cell receptor (beta chain) came from a study of STAT3 mutations in large granular lymphocyte leukemia. Study context: Among longitudinally sequenced T-LGLL patients, roughly half had canonical activating STAT3 mutations detected. More than half of T-LGLL patients received immunosuppressive therapy.

With respect to this clone: Its antigen is unknown.

Study-wide results and caveats: Clonal expansion was inferred from other time points because no sample existed at each clone's first appearance. At least one immunodominant TCR beta clonotype appeared in every T-cell large granular lymphocyte leukemia patient.

Each sample's TCRbeta library yielded on average about 41,000 productive templates. Sequenced by immunoSEQ multiplex PCR; TCRdb stores in-frame clones only, minus some. The sample has some 1,400 clones; about 55% are singletons. Germline V lookup: CDR1 KGHSH, CDR2 LQKENI. This CDR3 region has 13 residues. Trimming removed 2 bases at V and 7 bases at J, with 9 bases between. Sequencing was done on a sample of peripheral blood mononuclear cells. The chain links TRBV18 to TRBJ1-5; tentatively, D is TRBD1 (6 bases). The TCR was taken from a man aged 55 to 70 with T-cell large granular lymphocyte leukemia. Some clones in this sample may be carry-over from other donors' samples. CDR3 nucleotide sequence: TGTGCCAGCTCACCAGGGACAAGCCAGCCCCAGCATTTT. Protein sequence: CASSPGTSQPQHF.